This TCR beta chain was identified during a study of T cell responses to AZD1222 COVID-19 vaccine. A note on this clone: Its target is unknown.

The CDR3 totals 16 residues. V was pared by 3 bases and J by 4 bases, with 6 bases of the junction left unmatched. Germline V gene lookup returns CDR1 KGHSH and CDR2 LQKENI. Sequencing was performed with immunoSEQ multiplex PCR; in TCRdb, only in-frame clones are kept and a portion is missing. The profile shows about 150,000 clones, approximately 90% of them singletons. The study, taken as a whole, reports: Dominant at 160-218 and 743-854, vaccine-associated CD4 TCRs also spanned spike. The repertoires were collected only after the peak T cell response.

This clonotype was obtained from an adult who received the AZD1222 COVID-19 vaccine. The chain carries TRBV18 and TRBJ2-1; 10 nucleotides align to TRBD2. Material: peripheral blood, obtained 28 days after the second AZD1222 dose. Here the CDR3 DNA reads TGTGCCAGCTCACCTCCAGCGGGAGGGAGATACAATGAGCAGTTCTTC. Translating gives CASSPPAGGRYNEQFF.